The 27 T cell receptor beta chains below come from one sample, sequenced in a study of T cell responses to AZD1222 COVID-19 vaccine. Only in-frame clones appear in the TCRdb table, and some are missing; sequencing was by immunoSEQ multiplex PCR. The data hold roughly 100,000 clones, with roughly nine tenths observed a single time. The source material was peripheral blood, sampled on day 0 of AZD1222 vaccination. These receptors were obtained from an adult in good health.

The rearrangement links TRBV7-2 to TRBJ1-1; D gene ambiguous. CDR3 length equals 14 residues. V lost 0 bases, J lost 5 bases, and 10 bases lay in between. Germline V gene sequence: CDR1 SGHTA, CDR2 FQGNSA. DNA for the CDR3: TGTGCCAGCAGCTTAGCGCATCAGGAAACTGAAGCTTTCTTT. It codes for CASSLAHQETEAFF.

V usage is TRBV6-2 or TRBV6-3 and J usage is TRBJ1-5; D ambiguous. The CDR3 has 14 amino acids. V was pared by 2 bases and J by 4 bases, with 9 bases between. CDR1 MNHEY and CDR2 SVGEGT come from the germline V gene. The CDR3 region has the DNA TGTGCCAGCAGTTACCAATCGGGGAATCAGCCCCAGCATTTT. It translates to CASSYQSGNQPQHF.

The chain uses TRBV19 and TRBJ1-1; possible D gene TRBD1, 5 bases. Germline V gives CDR1 LNHDA, CDR2 SQIVND (reference sequence). This CDR3 contains 14 residues. V lost 6 bases, J lost 1 base, and 12 bases lay in between. CDR3 protein: CASRPLDTNTEAFF. The CDR3, as DNA: TGTGCCAGTAGACCATTGGACACGAACACTGAAGCTTTCTTT.

The chain has TRBV2 and TRBJ1-5, with 10 bases fitting TRBD1. Germline CDR1 and CDR2: SNHLY and FYNNEI. The CDR3 is 14 residues long. V gave up 5 bases and J gave up 6 bases; unmatched junction bases: 4. CDR3 nucleotides: TGTGCCAGCAGTCCGACAGGGGGCACTCAGCCCCAGCATTTT. This codes for CASSPTGGTQPQHF.

The CDR3 nucleotides are TGTGCCAGCAGCTTAAACCGGGACAGCCTAGTCTATGGCTACACCTTC. Its translation is CASSLNRDSLVYGYTF. The chain joins TRBV7-2 to TRBJ1-2; 7 positions agree with TRBD1. The CDR3 runs 16 residues. V was pared by 2 bases and J by 4 bases, with 10 bases of the junction left unmatched. Germline values: CDR1 SGHTA, CDR2 FQGNSA. The entire variable domain, with the rest obtained from reference TRBV7-2 and TRBJ1-2, is as follows: GAGVSQSPSNKVTEKGKDVELRCDPISGHTALYWYRQSLGQGLEFLIYFQGNSAPDKSGLPSDRFSAERTGGSVSTLTIQRTQQEDSAVYLCASSLNRDSLVYGYTFGSGTRLTVV.

The rearrangement joins TRBV30 to TRBJ2-5; 15 bases fit TRBD2. CDR3 size: 15 residues. V lost 5 bases, J lost 6 bases, and 7 bases stayed unmatched. The V gene's germline CDR1 is GTSNPN and CDR2 SVGIG (reference sequence). Here the CDR3 reads CAWDVGTSGRQTQYF. The CDR3, as DNA: TGTGCCTGGGACGTCGGGACTAGCGGGAGGCAGACCCAGTACTTC.

V is TRBV6-2 or TRBV6-3 and J is TRBJ2-7; D unclear. This CDR3 has 14 residues. Germline V gene lookup returns CDR1 MNHEY and CDR2 SVGEGT. Trimming pared 2 bases from V and 0 bases from J, leaving 8 bases between. In DNA, the CDR3 is TGTGCCAGCAGTTACCCCGATCCCTCCTACGAGCAGTACTTC. This codes for CASSYPDPSYEQYF.

CDR3 amino acids: CAWTQGRWGTEAFF. CDR3 nucleotide sequence: TGTGCCTGGACCCAGGGGAGATGGGGCACTGAAGCTTTCTTT. The gene calls are TRBV30 and TRBJ1-1, with D possibly being TRBD1 (6 bases). Deletions cut 4 bases from V and 4 bases from J, with 16 bases between. Germline CDR1 is GTSNPN and CDR2 is SVGIG (reference sequence). This CDR3 comprises 14 residues.

This chain links TRBV7-2 with TRBJ2-7, with 9 bases matching TRBD2. CDR1 is SGHTA, CDR2 FQGNSA, per germline. The V and J ends lost 5 bases and 2 bases, in that order; junction bases with no gene match: 4. This CDR3 is 14 amino acids long. CDR3 protein: CASSPGTSPYEQYF. The DNA of the CDR3 is TGTGCCAGCAGCCCCGGGACTAGCCCCTACGAGCAGTACTTC.

J is TRBJ2-3 and V is TRBV5-1, with D possibly TRBD2 on 7 matching bases. Germline CDR1 reads SGHRS; CDR2 reads YFSETQ. V was pared by 0 bases and J by 4 bases, with 18 bases between. This CDR3 contains 17 residues. The CDR3, as DNA: TGCGCCAGCAGCTTGGCCGGGGCGGGGGCCGGGCCAGATACGCAGTATTTT. Amino acids: CASSLAGAGAGPDTQYF.

This clone was seen only once. The V and J genes are TRBV7-3 and TRBJ2-3; D may correspond to TRBD1 or TRBD2 (5 bases each). This CDR3 comprises 14 residues. V shed 5 bases and J shed 1 base, with 10 bases lying between them. Germline loops: CDR1 SGHTA, CDR2 FQGTGA. CDR3 DNA sequence: TGTGCCAGCAGCCCCCTGGGGGGCACAGATACGCAGTATTTT. Translating gives CASSPLGGTDTQYF.

The rearrangement joins TRBV7-2 to TRBJ1-3; perhaps TRBD1 as D (5 bases). In germline, CDR1 is SGHTA, CDR2 FQGNSA. Deletions cut 4 bases from V and 3 bases from J, with 13 bases between. The CDR3 loop spans 15 amino acids. CDR3 residues: CASSSAPGYGNTIYF. The DNA for the CDR3 is TGTGCCAGCAGCTCGGCTCCAGGGTATGGAAACACCATATATTTT.

The genes are TRBV18 and TRBJ2-7, with D perhaps TRBD1 (5 bases). With 0 bases removed from V and 2 bases from J, the gap between germline ends came to 8 bases. Germline V CDR1 and CDR2: KGHSH, LQKENI. The CDR3 extends over 14 amino acids. The CDR3 spells CASSPPTETYEQYF. The CDR3 DNA reads as TGTGCCAGCTCACCACCGACAGAAACCTACGAGCAGTACTTC.

The chain links TRBV30 to TRBJ2-4; 8 bases map to TRBD2. V dropped 5 bases and J dropped 7; count of bases not matched to a gene: 1. Germline CDR1 and CDR2: GTSNPN and SVGIG (reference sequence). CDR3 length: 11 residues. CDR3 in amino acids: CAWGGGNIQYF. The DNA of the CDR3 is TGTGCCTGGGGCGGGGGGAACATTCAGTACTTC.

The chain recombines TRBV5-1 with TRBJ1-4, with D possibly TRBD1 on 5 matching bases. This CDR3 is 15 amino acids long. The germline V gene encodes CDR1 SGHRS and CDR2 YFSETQ. The V end was cut by 0 bases, the J end by 8 bases, with 14 bases between. The DNA for the CDR3 is TGCGCCAGCAGCTTGGGGGACTCTTACAGCGAAAAACTGTTTTTT. Amino acid sequence: CASSLGDSYSEKLFF.

This chain uses TRBV7-2 with TRBJ2-2; the D is unclear. The V end was cut by 4 bases, the J end by 8 bases, with 8 bases between. CDR3 length: 12 amino acids. Germline CDR1 is SGHTA and CDR2 is FQGNSA. CDR3 amino acids: CASSSSLGELFF. The CDR3 DNA sequence: TGTGCCAGCAGCTCCTCGCTTGGGGAGCTGTTTTTT.

The genes are TRBV9 and TRBJ1-6, with D unresolved. Trimming removed 0 bases at V and 10 bases at J, with 8 bases between. CDR1 and CDR2 (germline): SGDLS, YYNGEE. The CDR3 covers 13 residues. The CDR3 loop is CASSVGSKSPLHF. For the CDR3, the DNA is TGTGCCAGCAGCGTAGGATCCAAATCACCCCTCCACTTT.

This chain joins TRBV11-3 and TRBJ2-7; a possible D gene is TRBD1 (5 bases). The V gene lost 3 bases and the J gene lost 2 bases, with 11 bases spanning the gap. From germline, CDR1 is SGHNT and CDR2 YENEEA. The CDR3 covers 14 residues. The CDR3 nucleotides are TGTGCCAGCAGCTTTGGCAGGGTAACCTACGAGCAGTACTTC. It encodes CASSFGRVTYEQYF.

V is TRBV4-3 and J is TRBJ1-3; D might be TRBD1 (6 bases). Trimming removed 4 bases at V and 4 bases at J, with 11 bases between. This CDR3 has 14 amino acids. The germline V gene encodes CDR1 LGHNA and CDR2 YSLEER. CDR3: CASSLRTAGNTIYF. The CDR3 DNA reads TGCGCCAGCAGCCTTCGGACAGCAGGAAACACCATATATTTT.

This chain connects TRBV19 to TRBJ1-3; no clear D gene. Germline V gene sequence: CDR1 LNHDA, CDR2 SQIVND (reference sequence). V lost 1 base, J lost 4 bases, and 14 bases lay in between. This CDR3 has 16 residues. The chain's CDR3 is CASSIGRRQPGNTIYF. The CDR3 bases are TGTGCCAGTAGTATAGGAAGGCGGCAGCCGGGAAACACCATATATTTT. The full variable domain, its missing parts supplied by reference TRBV19 and TRBJ1-3, is DGGITQSPKYLFRKEGQNVTLSCEQNLNHDAMYWYRQDPGQGLRLIYYSQIVNDFQKGDIAEGYSVSREKKESFPLTVTSAQKNPTAFYLCASSIGRRQPGNTIYFGEGSWLTVV.

The J gene is TRBJ2-7, the V gene TRBV1; whether TRBD2, the table's D call, matches the DNA was not checked. TRBV1 is a listed pseudogene. The CDR3 runs 16 residues. Here the CDR3 reads CTSSQDLGRENYEQYF. CDR3 nucleotide sequence: TGCACCAGCAGCCAAGATCTGGGACGGGAGAACTACGAGCAGTACTTC.

J is TRBJ1-2 and V is TRBV27; 7 positions match TRBD1. After removal of 7 bases from V and 8 bases from J, the junction contained 13 bases not matched to a gene. The length of the CDR3 is 14 residues. Germline CDR1 and CDR2: MNHEY and SMNVEV (reference sequence). This CDR3 reads CASTTDRNARGYTF. The CDR3 bases are TGTGCCAGCACCACGGACAGGAATGCGAGAGGCTACACCTTC.

In this sample, this clone turned up once. The genes are TRBV11-2 and TRBJ1-3; the D is unclear. The CDR3 contains 13 residues. V lost 6 bases, J lost 0 bases, and 6 bases lay in between. The germline V gene has CDR1 SGHAT and CDR2 FQNNGV. In DNA form, the CDR3 reads TGTGCCAGCAGTGCCAGCTCTGGAAACACCATATATTTT. Its protein is CASSASSGNTIYF. Full variable domain (outside the CDR3, taken from reference TRBV11-2 and TRBJ1-3): EAGVAQSPRYKIIEKRQSVAFWCNPISGHATLYWYQQILGQGPKLLIQFQNNGVVDDSQLPKDRFSAERLKGVDSTLKIQPAKLEDSAVYLCASSASSGNTIYFGEGSWLTVV.

In its sample, this clone was seen a few times. The chain uses TRBV14 and TRBJ2-7; tentatively, D is TRBD1 (6 bases). The CDR3 totals 14 residues. The germline gives CDR1 SGHDN, CDR2 FVKESK. V lost 4 bases to trimming and J lost 7 bases, with 17 bases between them. The CDR3 nucleotides are TGTGCCAGCAGCCCCGGTCTAGGGGGTCTGGAGCAGTACTTC. The encoded protein is CASSPGLGGLEQYF.

The chain couples TRBV4-2 to TRBJ1-3; TRBD1 matches at 8 bases. This CDR3 has 18 residues. V trimming: 0 bases; J trimming: 2 bases; junction bases outside the gene matches: 9. Germline V lookup: CDR1 LGHNA, CDR2 YNFKEQ. The CDR3 sequence: CASSQDPDRGQTGNTIYF. Here the CDR3 DNA reads TGTGCCAGCAGCCAAGATCCCGACAGGGGCCAAACTGGAAACACCATATATTTT.

J is TRBJ2-1 and V is TRBV29-1; 13 bases are shared with TRBD2. The CDR3 is 15 residues long. With 7 bases clipped from V and 4 bases from J, the junction kept 7 bases outside the gene matches. From germline, CDR1 is SQVTM and CDR2 ANQGSEA. For the CDR3, the DNA is TGCAGCGCCATTACTAGCGGGAGGGTTTACAATGAGCAGTTCTTC. Translated: CSAITSGRVYNEQFF.

V usage is TRBV3-1 (or the pseudogene TRBV3-2) and J usage is TRBJ2-7, with D unresolved. Germline loops: CDR1 LGHDT, CDR2 YNNKEL (reference sequence). The CDR3 is 11 residues long. Trimming cost V 4 bases and J 7 bases, with 8 bases left between them. This CDR3 reads CASSRSSEQYF. In nucleotides, the CDR3 is TGTGCCAGCAGCCGTTCGAGTGAGCAGTACTTC.